The clone carrying this T cell receptor (beta chain) was seen once. Germline loops: CDR1 SGHTA, CDR2 FQGNSA. This CDR3 comprises 15 residues. V gave up 2 bases and J gave up 3 bases; unmatched junction bases: 5. The entry originates in a study of blood T cell repertoires in COVID-19. About the research overall: The samples span acute and convalescent COVID-19 from the United States, Italy and Spain.

This table comes from immunoSEQ multiplex PCR, and its TCRdb copy is limited to in-frame clones, with some not included. The table lists about 220,000 clones, 60% to 85% of them singletons. The clonotype originates from a woman in her sixties or seventies with acute or convalescent COVID-19. The chain has TRBV7-2 and TRBJ2-7; TRBD1 matches 9 bases. The sequenced material came from peripheral blood. The chain's CDR3 is CASSLMPGQGYEQYF. As DNA, the CDR3 is TGTGCCAGCAGCTTAATGCCGGGACAGGGCTACGAGCAGTACTTC.